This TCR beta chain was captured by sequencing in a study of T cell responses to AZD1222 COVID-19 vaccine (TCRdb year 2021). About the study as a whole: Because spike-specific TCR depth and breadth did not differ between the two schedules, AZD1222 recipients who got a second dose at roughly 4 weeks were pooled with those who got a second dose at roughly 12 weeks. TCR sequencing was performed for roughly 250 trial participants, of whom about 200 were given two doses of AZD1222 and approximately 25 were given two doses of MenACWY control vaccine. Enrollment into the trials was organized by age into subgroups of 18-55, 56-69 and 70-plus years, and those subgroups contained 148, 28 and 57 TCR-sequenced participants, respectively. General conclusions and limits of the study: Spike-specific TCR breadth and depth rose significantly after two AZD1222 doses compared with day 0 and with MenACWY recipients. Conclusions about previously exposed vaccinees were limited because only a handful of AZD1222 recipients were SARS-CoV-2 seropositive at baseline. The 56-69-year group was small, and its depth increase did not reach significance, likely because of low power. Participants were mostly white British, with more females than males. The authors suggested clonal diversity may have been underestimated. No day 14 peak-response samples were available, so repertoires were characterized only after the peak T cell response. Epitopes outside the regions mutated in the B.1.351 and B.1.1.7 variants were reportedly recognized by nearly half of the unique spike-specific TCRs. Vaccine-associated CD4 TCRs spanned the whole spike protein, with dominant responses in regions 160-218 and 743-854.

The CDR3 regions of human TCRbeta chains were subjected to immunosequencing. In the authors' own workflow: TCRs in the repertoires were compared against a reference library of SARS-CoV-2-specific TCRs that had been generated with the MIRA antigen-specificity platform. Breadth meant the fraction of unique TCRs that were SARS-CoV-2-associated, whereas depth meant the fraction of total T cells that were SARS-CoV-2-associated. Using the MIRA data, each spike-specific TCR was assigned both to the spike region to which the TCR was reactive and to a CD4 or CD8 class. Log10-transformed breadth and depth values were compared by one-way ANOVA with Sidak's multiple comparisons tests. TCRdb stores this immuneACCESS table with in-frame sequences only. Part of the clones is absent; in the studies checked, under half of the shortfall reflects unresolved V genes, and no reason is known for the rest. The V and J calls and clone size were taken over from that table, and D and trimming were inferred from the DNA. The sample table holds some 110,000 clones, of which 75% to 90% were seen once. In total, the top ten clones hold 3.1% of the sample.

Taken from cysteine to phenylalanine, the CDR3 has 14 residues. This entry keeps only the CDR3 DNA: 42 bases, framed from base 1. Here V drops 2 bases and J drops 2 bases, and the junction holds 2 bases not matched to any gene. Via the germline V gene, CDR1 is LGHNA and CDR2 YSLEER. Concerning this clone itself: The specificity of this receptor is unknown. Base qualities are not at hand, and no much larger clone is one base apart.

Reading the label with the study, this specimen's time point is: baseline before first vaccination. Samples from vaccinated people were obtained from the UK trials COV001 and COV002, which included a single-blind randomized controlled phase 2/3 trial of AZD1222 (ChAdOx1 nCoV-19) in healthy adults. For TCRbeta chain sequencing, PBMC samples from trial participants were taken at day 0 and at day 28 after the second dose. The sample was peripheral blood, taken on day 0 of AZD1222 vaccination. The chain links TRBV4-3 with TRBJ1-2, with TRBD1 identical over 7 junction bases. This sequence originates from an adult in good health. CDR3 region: CASSQLGGNYGYTF. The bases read TGCGCCAGCAGCCAACTAGGGGGCAACTATGGCTACACCTTC.